This TCR beta chain appears in the sequencing data of a study of prognosis after radiotherapy for stage I lung cancer. In the study overall: In 3 to 5 fractions, radiotherapy was administered as SBRT with a biologically effective dose of at least 100 Gy.

At least ten counts were recorded for this clonotype. What it binds is not known. This CDR3 comprises 15 residues. The ends were cut back, 3 bases at V and 0 bases at J, with 9 bases in the middle. The V gene's germline CDR1 is SGHAT and CDR2 FQNNGV. Points from the study as a whole: Tumor-specific status of the expanded TCR clones was not determined in the analysis. With medians of approximately 9,600 versus 7,200, unique TCR clone counts fell after stereotactic body radiation therapy.

Amplification of the TCR beta CDR3 (from genomic DNA) was done by two-round multiplex PCR. First-round PCR, the initial amplification, used primers specific to each TRBV and TRBJ gene. MiXCR was run by TCRdb on the multiplex PCR reads, yielding one entry per CDR3 protein. The profile shows roughly 15,000 distinct CDR3 sequences, over 15% of them singletons. Sequencing used PBMCs, obtained before or after stereotactic body radiation therapy (not recorded which). This clonotype was obtained from a donor aged 50 or older with non-small cell lung cancer. This rearrangement joins TRBV11-2 to TRBJ1-3; D is ambiguous. CDR3: CASSLDRYSGNTIYF. CDR3 DNA sequence: TGTGCCAGCAGCTTGGACCGTTACTCTGGAAACACCATATATTTT.